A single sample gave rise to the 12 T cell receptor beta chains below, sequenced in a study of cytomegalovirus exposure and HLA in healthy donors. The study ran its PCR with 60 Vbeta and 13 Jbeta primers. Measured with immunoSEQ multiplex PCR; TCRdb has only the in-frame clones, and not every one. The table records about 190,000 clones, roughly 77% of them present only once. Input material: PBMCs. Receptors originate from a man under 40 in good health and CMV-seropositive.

Here the CDR3 DNA reads TGTGCCTCCCAGGGGACAGGGGGCACCGGGGAGCTGTTTTTT. It is translated as CASQGTGGTGELFF. The chain combines TRBV6-4 with TRBJ2-2; 11 bases are a match to TRBD1. The CDR3 sequence is 14 residues long. Germline-derived CDR1 and CDR2 are MRHNA and SNTAGT. J lost 4 bases, V lost 11 bases, and 6 bases had no gene match.

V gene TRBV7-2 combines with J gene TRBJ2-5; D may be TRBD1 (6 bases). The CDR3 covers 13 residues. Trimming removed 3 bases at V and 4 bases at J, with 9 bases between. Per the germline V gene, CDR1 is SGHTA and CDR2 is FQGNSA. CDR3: CASSFQGRETQYF. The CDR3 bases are TGTGCCAGCAGCTTTCAGGGGCGAGAGACCCAGTACTTC.

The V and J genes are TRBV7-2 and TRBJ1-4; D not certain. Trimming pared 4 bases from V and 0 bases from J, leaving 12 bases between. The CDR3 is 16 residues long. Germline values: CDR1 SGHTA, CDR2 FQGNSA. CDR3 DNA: TGTGCCAGCAGCTCTACTCACGGTCCAACTAATGAAAAACTGTTTTTT. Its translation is CASSSTHGPTNEKLFF.

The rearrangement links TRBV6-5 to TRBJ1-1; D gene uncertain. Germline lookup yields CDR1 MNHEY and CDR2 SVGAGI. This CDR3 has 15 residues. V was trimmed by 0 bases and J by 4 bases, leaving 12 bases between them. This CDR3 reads CASSYSAGRSTEAFF. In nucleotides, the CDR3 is TGTGCCAGCAGTTACTCCGCGGGGAGGAGCACTGAAGCTTTCTTT.

This CDR3 is CASLPGQGVKQFF. CDR3 nucleotides: TGTGCCTCACTCCCGGGCCAGGGGGTGAAGCAGTTCTTC. The chain couples TRBV30 to TRBJ2-1; TRBD1 agrees at 7 bases. V was clipped by 7 bases and J by 11 bases; unmatched bases: 14. The CDR3 loop spans 13 amino acids. Germline V CDR1 and CDR2: GTSNPN, SVGIG (reference sequence).

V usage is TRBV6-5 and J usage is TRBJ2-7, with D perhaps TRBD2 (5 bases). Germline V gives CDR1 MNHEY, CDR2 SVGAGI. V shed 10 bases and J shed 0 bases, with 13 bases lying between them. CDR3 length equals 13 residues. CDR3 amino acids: CATSPDYSYEQYF. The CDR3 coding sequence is TGTGCCACGAGCCCCGACTACTCCTACGAGCAGTACTTC.

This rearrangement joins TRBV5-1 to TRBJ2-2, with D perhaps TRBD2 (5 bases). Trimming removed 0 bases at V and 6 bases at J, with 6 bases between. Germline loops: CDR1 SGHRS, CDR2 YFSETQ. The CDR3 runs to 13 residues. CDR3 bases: TGCGCCAGCAGCTTGGGGGGAGCCGGGGAGCTGTTTTTT. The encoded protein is CASSLGGAGELFF.

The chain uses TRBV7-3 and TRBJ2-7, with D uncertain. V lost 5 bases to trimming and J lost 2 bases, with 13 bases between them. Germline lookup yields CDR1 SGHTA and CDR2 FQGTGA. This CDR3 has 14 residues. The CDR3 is CASSRWQATYEQYF. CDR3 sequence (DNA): TGTGCCAGCAGCCGGTGGCAGGCCACCTACGAGCAGTACTTC.

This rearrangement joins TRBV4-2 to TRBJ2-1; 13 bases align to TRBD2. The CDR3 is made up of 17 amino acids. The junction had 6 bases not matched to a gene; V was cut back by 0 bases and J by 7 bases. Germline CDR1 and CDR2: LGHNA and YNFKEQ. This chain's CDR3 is CASSQDTSGGARNEQFF. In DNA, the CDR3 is TGTGCCAGCAGCCAAGATACTAGCGGGGGGGCAAGAAATGAGCAGTTCTTC.

The CDR3 DNA reads as TGCGCCAGCAGCCAAGAGGGGGCAGACACTGAAGCTTTCTTT. It translates to CASSQEGADTEAFF. This chain uses TRBV4-1 with TRBJ1-1, with D perhaps TRBD1 (6 bases). The germline V gene encodes CDR1 MGHRA and CDR2 YSYEKL. V lost 0 bases and J 3 bases, leaving 8 bases between the germline ends. The CDR3 loop spans 14 amino acids.

Here the CDR3 DNA reads TGTGCCAGCAGGGGCACGGGGGGGCTTGACGGGGAGACCCAGTACTTC. Residues: CASRGTGGLDGETQYF. This rearrangement joins TRBV25-1 to TRBJ2-5; 8 bases match TRBD2. J was trimmed by 5 bases and V by 6 bases; bases with no gene match: 14. Germline V CDR1 and CDR2: MGHDK, SYGVNS. CDR3 length equals 16 residues.

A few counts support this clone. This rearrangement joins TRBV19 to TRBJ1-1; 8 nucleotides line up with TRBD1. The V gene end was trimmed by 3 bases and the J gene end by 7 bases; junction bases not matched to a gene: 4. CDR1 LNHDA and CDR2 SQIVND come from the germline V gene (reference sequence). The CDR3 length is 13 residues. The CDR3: CASSIRQGNEAFF. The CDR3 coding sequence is TGTGCCAGTAGTATTAGACAGGGGAATGAAGCTTTCTTT.